Shown below are 28 T cell receptor beta chains from a single sample sequenced in a study of T cells in Graves' hyperthyroidism and ophthalmopathy. TCR beta CDR3 region amplification was performed from RNA transcripts. The HTBI set primed first-round TCR CDR3 RT-PCR. TCRdb independently ran MiXCR on the multiplex PCR reads; one entry per CDR3 protein. The repertoire holds more than 450,000 distinct CDR3 sequences, less than 15% seen once, with approximately 14% in the top ten. Sequenced: blood. These receptors were collected from a woman aged 40 to 50 with Graves' hyperthyroidism.

V is TRBV4-2 and J is TRBJ2-1, with D perhaps matching TRBD1 or TRBD2 (5 bases each). V dropped 1 base and J dropped 3 bases, with 7 bases sitting between them. The CDR3 sequence is 14 residues long. CDR1 and CDR2 from the germline V gene are LGHNA and YNFKEQ. The CDR3 DNA sequence: TGTGCCAGCAGCCAAGGGGACGGCTACAATGAGCAGTTCTTC. It encodes CASSQGDGYNEQFF.

This clonotype occurred many times. The rearrangement uses TRBV20-1 and TRBJ2-1; no clear D. The CDR3 has 13 amino acids. Germline-derived CDR1 and CDR2 are DFQATT and SNEGSKA (reference sequence). V was cut by 0 bases and J by 4 bases, with 7 bases left in between. DNA for the CDR3: TGCAGTGCTAGAGATAATCATTACAATGAGCAGTTCTTC. Protein: CSARDNHYNEQFF.

There are many counts of this clonotype. This chain connects TRBV29-1 to TRBJ2-7; a possible D gene is TRBD2 (6 bases). V dropped 4 bases and J dropped 4 bases, with 11 bases sitting between them. Germline V gene lookup returns CDR1 SQVTM and CDR2 ANQGSEA. This CDR3 has 12 amino acids. CDR3 residues: CSVGDGGYEQYF. DNA of the CDR3: TGCAGCGTTGGAGATGGGGGGTACGAGCAGTACTTC.

This clonotype appeared many times. This rearrangement joins TRBV24-1 to TRBJ1-1; 7 bases align to TRBD1. In germline, CDR1 is KGHDR, CDR2 SFDVKD. This CDR3 comprises 14 residues. Trimming at V came to 6 bases and at J to 8 bases, leaving 11 bases not matched to a gene. CDR3 residues: CATSQGGLSPEAFF. CDR3 sequence (DNA): TGTGCCACCAGTCAGGGGGGACTAAGCCCCGAAGCTTTCTTT.

Only a few counts were recorded for this clonotype. This chain connects TRBV29-1 to TRBJ2-1, with TRBD1 identical over 8 bases. V lost 6 bases to trimming and J lost 5 bases; unmatched junction nucleotides: 6. This CDR3 is built from 13 residues. Germline V gives CDR1 SQVTM, CDR2 ANQGSEA. CDR3 DNA: TGCAGCGTCGACAGGGGTCCGGACAATGAGCAGTTCTTC. Translation: CSVDRGPDNEQFF.

This clonotype was picked up a small number of times. The chain couples TRBV10-3 to TRBJ2-3; D is unresolved. Germline V CDR1 and CDR2: ENHRY, SYGVKD. V lost 10 bases to trimming and J lost 0 bases, with 11 bases between them. The CDR3 is made up of 13 amino acids. The CDR3 here is CATMGTSTDTQYF. The CDR3 DNA follows: TGTGCCACCATGGGCACCAGCACAGATACGCAGTATTTT.

There are many counts of this clonotype. V and J are TRBV29-1 and TRBJ2-7; D is possibly TRBD2 (6 bases). The germline V and J ends were trimmed by 4 bases and 0 bases, with 10 bases remaining between them. Germline V gives CDR1 SQVTM, CDR2 ANQGSEA. CDR3 size: 13 residues. CDR3 loop: CSVVEGYSYEQYF. The CDR3 region has the DNA TGCAGCGTTGTGGAGGGGTACTCCTACGAGCAGTACTTC.

This clonotype came up many times. The chain uses TRBV27 and TRBJ1-5; D remains unclear. With 4 bases removed from V and 0 bases from J, the gap between germline ends came to 7 bases. The CDR3 runs to 14 residues. Germline V gene lookup returns CDR1 MNHEY and CDR2 SMNVEV (reference sequence). The CDR3 region is CASSSQSSNQPQHF. The DNA of the CDR3 is TGTGCCAGCAGTTCACAGAGTAGCAATCAGCCCCAGCATTTT.

The rearrangement joins TRBV10-3 to TRBJ2-1; D not certain. Per germline, CDR1 ENHRY and CDR2 SYGVKD. The CDR3 is made up of 12 amino acids. V was pared by 3 bases and J by 12 bases, with 12 bases between. CDR3 coding DNA: TGTGCCATCAGTGATTATTTCGTAGGGCAGTTCTTC. Encoded protein: CAISDYFVGQFF.

CDR3 amino acids: CASSKERLAEPYNEQFF. CDR3 DNA sequence: TGTGCCAGCAGTAAAGAAAGACTAGCTGAACCCTACAATGAGCAGTTCTTC. The chain employs TRBV27 and TRBJ2-1, with 7 bases identical to TRBD2. Trimming took 5 bases from V and 2 from J; bases not matched to a gene: 12. CDR3 length: 17 amino acids. Germline V gene data show CDR1 as MNHEY and CDR2 as SMNVEV (reference sequence).

The chain recombines TRBV29-1 with TRBJ1-3; D is uncertain. Deletions cut 6 bases from V and 4 bases from J, with 7 bases between. The CDR3 covers 11 residues. Germline assignment: CDR1 SQVTM and CDR2 ANQGSEA. CDR3: CSVQIGNTIYF. CDR3 DNA: TGCAGCGTCCAAATAGGAAACACCATATATTTT. The entire variable domain, with the rest obtained from reference TRBV29-1 and TRBJ1-3, is as follows: SAVISQKPSRDICQRGTSLTIQCQVDSQVTMMFWYRQQPGQSLTLIATANQGSEATYESGFVIDKFPISRPNLTFSTLTVSNMSPEDSSIYLCSVQIGNTIYFGEGSWLTVV.

The table lists this clonotype with many counts. The genes are TRBV28 and TRBJ2-1, with D unclear. The CDR3 has 14 residues. V dropped 7 bases and J dropped 0 bases, with 10 bases sitting between them. Germline CDR1 is MDHEN and CDR2 is SYDVKM. The CDR3 bases are TGTGCCAGCATTCAGTCGAGCTCCTACAATGAGCAGTTCTTC. This translates into CASIQSSSYNEQFF.

This clonotype was observed many times. The V call is TRBV18, the J call TRBJ2-7, with 8 bases fitting TRBD1. Germline trimming cut 4 bases from V and 6 bases from J; bases unmatched to any gene: 5. The CDR3 is 13 amino acids. Germline values: CDR1 KGHSH, CDR2 LQKENI. The chain's CDR3 is CASSLDRVVEQYF. The CDR3 coding sequence is TGTGCCAGCTCACTGGACAGGGTAGTCGAGCAGTACTTC.

This clonotype was observed a few times. The V and J genes are TRBV6-6 and TRBJ1-4, with D hard to call. V was trimmed by 0 bases and J by 7 bases, leaving 18 bases between them. The CDR3 covers 17 residues. CDR1 is MNHNY and CDR2 is SVGAGI in the germline V gene (reference sequence). This chain's CDR3 is CASSYSTQMGSGEKLFF. In nucleotides, the CDR3 is TGTGCCAGCAGTTACTCGACGCAAATGGGAAGCGGTGAAAAACTGTTTTTT.

The sample holds many counts of this clonotype. V is TRBV28 and J is TRBJ2-1; 7 positions match TRBD1. CDR1 and CDR2 from the germline V gene are MDHEN and SYDVKM. After removal of 7 bases from V and 0 bases from J, the junction contained 3 bases not matched to a gene. There are 14 residues in the CDR3. The CDR3 reads CASNPGGSYNEQFF. The CDR3, as DNA: TGTGCCAGCAACCCAGGGGGCTCCTACAATGAGCAGTTCTTC.

This clonotype was observed many times. The chain carries TRBV12-3 or TRBV12-4 and TRBJ2-7; possible D gene TRBD1, 6 bases. The CDR3 runs 14 residues. Trimming removed 1 base at V and 3 bases at J, with 10 bases between. The CDR3 nucleotides read TGTGCCAGCAGTTTAGACAGGGCCTTCTACGAGCAGTACTTC. Residues: CASSLDRAFYEQYF.

The table lists this clonotype with many counts. This chain links TRBV18 with TRBJ2-1; no firm D call. V lost 2 bases and J 5 bases, leaving 7 bases between the germline ends. The CDR3 contains 13 residues. Germline CDR1 is KGHSH and CDR2 is LQKENI. CDR3 residues: CASSPGVDNEQFF. In DNA form, the CDR3 reads TGTGCCAGCTCACCAGGGGTGGACAATGAGCAGTTCTTC.

A word on this clonotype: A much larger clone is a single base away; this may be a read error. The chain joins TRBV5-1 to TRBJ2-5, with 8 bases lining up with TRBD1. The CDR3 sequence is 15 residues long. Germline V lookup: CDR1 SGHRS, CDR2 YFSETQ. The trim removed 0 bases at V and 4 bases at J, leaving 5 bases unmatched. CDR3 amino acids: CASSLGDQGAETQYF. The CDR3 DNA follows: TGCGCCAGCAGCTTGGGGGACCAGGGGGCAGAGACCCAGTACTTC.

This clonotype was seen ten or more times. The V and J genes are TRBV5-1 and TRBJ1-2; 8 bases map to TRBD1. The CDR3 runs 16 residues. With V trimmed by 5 bases and J by 2 bases, 11 bases remained unmatched. The germline V gene encodes CDR1 SGHRS and CDR2 YFSETQ. CDR3 sequence (DNA): TGCGCCAGCAGGAACGCTCTTAGGACAGGGAACTATGGCTACACCTTC. Encoded protein: CASRNALRTGNYGYTF.

This clonotype was observed many times. V and J are TRBV28 and TRBJ2-7; a possible D gene is TRBD1 (6 bases). This CDR3 is built from 13 residues. Germline loops: CDR1 MDHEN, CDR2 SYDVKM. V was shortened by 8 bases and J by 4 bases, with 15 bases between the two germline ends. CDR3 loop: CASLRGTAYEQYF. Written as DNA, the CDR3 is TGTGCCAGCCTCAGGGGTACAGCTTACGAGCAGTACTTC.

This clonotype was seen at least ten times. The chain employs TRBV11-1 and TRBJ2-7; possibly TRBD2 for D (6 bases). The V gene's germline CDR1 is SGHAT and CDR2 FQDESV (reference sequence). CDR3 length: 13 residues. Between the trimmed V and J ends, which lost 6 bases and 6 bases, there was a span of 15 bases. CDR3 protein: CASSWREQREQYF. The CDR3 DNA is TGTGCCAGCAGTTGGAGGGAGCAGCGCGAGCAGTACTTC.

The rearrangement links TRBV30 to TRBJ1-2; the D gene is possibly TRBD1 (5 bases). The CDR3 has 13 residues. Per germline, CDR1 GTSNPN and CDR2 SVGIG (reference sequence). V lost 3 bases to trimming and J lost 4 bases, with 12 bases between them. The CDR3 spells CAWRGLGVYGYTF. CDR3 sequence (DNA): TGTGCCTGGAGGGGACTGGGAGTCTATGGCTACACCTTC. The whole variable domain, filled in from reference TRBV30 and TRBJ1-2, reads SQTIHQWPATLVQPVGSPLSLECTVEGTSNPNLYWYRQAAGRGLQLLFYSVGIGQISSEVPQNLSASRPQDRQFILSSKKLLLSDSGFYLCAWRGLGVYGYTFGSGTRLTVV.

This clonotype was picked up many times. The rearrangement links TRBV9 to TRBJ1-1; tentatively, D is TRBD1 (5 bases). The CDR3 length is 15 residues. V lost 1 base to trimming and J lost 1 base, with 11 bases between them. Germline assignment: CDR1 SGDLS and CDR2 YYNGEE. This chain's CDR3 is CASSVFGQGNTEAFF. The CDR3 nucleotides read TGTGCCAGCAGCGTATTTGGGCAGGGGAACACTGAAGCTTTCTTT. Looking up the rest from reference TRBV9 and TRBJ1-1 gives the full variable domain: DSGVTQTPKHLITATGQRVTLRCSPRSGDLSVYWYQQSLDQGLQFLIQYYNGEERAKGNILERFSAQQFPDLHSELNLSSLELGDSALYFCASSVFGQGNTEAFFGQGTRLTVV.

This clonotype was picked up many times. The CDR3 DNA is TGTGCCAGCAGCTTAGGAGCTTCAGGAGTCGTCAATGAGCAGTTCTTC. It translates to CASSLGASGVVNEQFF. The rearrangement joins TRBV11-2 to TRBJ2-1; D unresolved. Trimming took off 1 base at V and 6 bases at J, with 16 bases between the two ends. This CDR3 has 16 residues. Germline values: CDR1 SGHAT, CDR2 FQNNGV. The whole variable domain, remainder taken from reference TRBV11-2 and TRBJ2-1, is EAGVAQSPRYKIIEKRQSVAFWCNPISGHATLYWYQQILGQGPKLLIQFQNNGVVDDSQLPKDRFSAERLKGVDSTLKIQPAKLEDSAVYLCASSLGASGVVNEQFFGPGTRLTVL.

This clonotype was observed a single time. V gene TRBV11-3 combines with J gene TRBJ2-1; 14 nucleotides line up with TRBD2. V shed 3 bases, J shed 6 bases, and the junction held 1 base outside the gene matches. CDR1 and CDR2 (germline): SGHNT, YENEEA. CDR3 length: 15 amino acids. For the CDR3, the DNA is TGTGCCAGCAGCTTGACTAGCGGGGGGGCCAATGAGCAGTTCTTC. Residues: CASSLTSGGANEQFF.

The table lists this clonotype with many counts. The chain employs TRBV7-8 and TRBJ2-5; possibly TRBD2 for D (6 bases). The CDR3 runs to 17 residues. The V end lost 2 bases, the J end lost 0 bases, and 16 bases lay between the germline ends. Germline lookup yields CDR1 SGHVS and CDR2 FQNEAQ. CDR3 coding DNA: TGTGCCAGCAGCTTATTCCGGGAGTGGGGCCACCAAGAGACCCAGTACTTC. Its protein product is CASSLFREWGHQETQYF. Using reference TRBV7-8 and TRBJ2-5 for the parts outside the CDR3, the full variable domain is GAGVSQSPRYKVAKRGQDVALRCDPISGHVSLFWYQQALGQGPEFLTYFQNEAQLDKSGLPSDRFFAERPEGSVSTLKIQRTQQEDSAVYLCASSLFREWGHQETQYFGPGTRLLVL.

This clonotype was detected once. CDR3 DNA: TGTGCCAGCAGCCCAGGGGCGGGCTCCAATGAGCAGTTCTTC. It encodes CASSPGAGSNEQFF. The rearrangement links TRBV11-3 to TRBJ2-1; the D gene is possibly TRBD1 (6 bases). Germline V gene lookup returns CDR1 SGHNT and CDR2 YENEEA. This CDR3 is built from 14 residues. V lost 5 bases to trimming and J lost 6 bases, with 14 bases between them.

This clonotype has at least ten counts. The gene calls are TRBV11-2 and TRBJ2-5; D is possibly TRBD2 (5 bases). The CDR3 has 15 amino acids. V dropped 4 bases and J dropped 5 bases, with 17 bases sitting between them. Germline CDR1 SGHAT, CDR2 FQNNGV. As DNA, the CDR3 is TGTGCCAGCAGCTCCGCTACCGGCGGGTCGGAGACCCAGTACTTC. This translates into CASSSATGGSETQYF.